Shown below are 6 T cell receptor beta chains from a single sample sequenced in a study of T cell responses to AZD1222 COVID-19 vaccine. TCRdb's copy holds only in-frame clones and misses some; the assay was immunoSEQ multiplex PCR. The data hold roughly 110,000 clones, with about 90% observed a single time. The sample here was peripheral blood, taken 28 days after the second AZD1222 dose. The receptor source for this set is an adult who received the AZD1222 COVID-19 vaccine.

The chain couples TRBV19 to TRBJ2-1, with 8 bases matching TRBD1. The CDR3 totals 15 residues. The germline CDR1 and CDR2 sequences are LNHDA and SQIVND (reference sequence). V trimming: 3 bases; J trimming: 8 bases; junction bases outside the gene matches: 9. In nucleotides, the CDR3 is TGTGCCAGTAGTATGACGCGAGACAGGGGACATGAGCAGTTCTTC. Protein sequence: CASSMTRDRGHEQFF.

The chain has TRBV9 and TRBJ2-3, with TRBD1 matching over 7 bases. Germline V gene lookup returns CDR1 SGDLS and CDR2 YYNGEE. The CDR3 has 13 amino acids. Trimming at V came to 4 bases and at J to 5 bases, leaving 4 bases not matched to a gene. The DNA for the CDR3 is TGTGCCAGCAGCTCTCACAGGGGAGATACGCAGTATTTT. Protein sequence: CASSSHRGDTQYF.

The chain joins TRBV3-1 (or the pseudogene TRBV3-2) to TRBJ1-2; 8 positions agree with TRBD1. The CDR3 has 15 amino acids. CDR1 is LGHDT, CDR2 YNNKEL, per germline (reference sequence). J was trimmed by 4 bases and V by 4 bases; bases with no gene match: 8. The CDR3 loop is CASSLGQGGSYGYTF. The CDR3 region has the DNA TGTGCCAGCAGCCTAGGACAGGGAGGTAGCTATGGCTACACCTTC.

As to this clone: One junction end disagrees with the germline gene, perhaps due to a read error. The J gene is TRBJ2-1, the V gene TRBV6-6; D is uncertain. The CDR3 is 12 residues long. Germline CDR1 is MNHNY and CDR2 is SVGAGI (reference sequence). The CDR3 region is CASSYTPETSLF. DNA for the CDR3: TGTGCCAGCAGTTACACACCCGAGACCTCACTCTTC.

This clone was detected only a few times. The rearrangement joins TRBV5-1 to TRBJ2-3; 12 bases fit TRBD2. The ends lost 4 bases at V and 2 bases at J; junction bases unmatched: 5. Germline V gene data show CDR1 as SGHRS and CDR2 as YFSETQ. The CDR3 length is 16 residues. The DNA of the CDR3 is TGCGCCAGCAGCATCGGGACTAGCGGGTACACAGATACGCAGTATTTT. Residues: CASSIGTSGYTDTQYF.

The rearrangement links TRBV6-5 to TRBJ1-2; D perhaps matches TRBD1 (6 bases). Trimming cost V 5 bases and J 5 bases, with 12 bases left between them. CDR3 length: 13 amino acids. The germline gives CDR1 MNHEY, CDR2 SVGAGI. CDR3 amino acids: CASSPGGGYGYTF. The CDR3 DNA is TGTGCCAGCAGTCCCGGGGGCGGTTATGGCTACACCTTC.